This note documents a single T cell receptor beta chain sequence. The data derive from a study of OX40 agonist ivuxolimab in advanced cancers. Study overall: Ivuxolimab, an agonistic anti-OX40 (CD134) antibody, was given to patients. Administration of intravenous ivuxolimab to patients occurred every 2 weeks at 0.01 to 10 mg/kg.

Generated by immunoSEQ multiplex PCR, the TCRdb table keeps only in-frame clones and is missing some. In the table there are some 100,000 clones, 70% to 90% of which are singletons. Trimming shortened V by 1 base and J by 4 bases, and 9 bases separated the two germline ends. The germline gives CDR1 SGHKS, CDR2 YYEKEE (reference sequence). The CDR3 has 14 amino acids. The receptor's source is an adult with an advanced solid tumor such as melanoma, head and neck, liver or kidney cancer. The chain couples TRBV5-5 to TRBJ1-5; D is ambiguous. This sample comprised CD4+ or CD8+ T cells sorted from blood, obtained in a trial of the OX40 agonist ivuxolimab. Here the CDR3 DNA reads TGTGCCAGCAGCTTGTTAGGAGGGAATCAGCCCCAGCATTTT. Translated, it gives CASSLLGGNQPQHF.